The source of this T cell receptor beta chain is a study of cytomegalovirus exposure and HLA in healthy donors. Study-wide results and limits: In a later analysis, several top co-occurrence clusters appeared linked to parvovirus B19, influenza, CMV and Epstein-Barr virus. One variant, a missense change in DCLRE1C, was linked in a later analysis to TCR beta V- and J-gene trimming. Overall, 164 TCR beta chains were annotated as cytomegalovirus-associated. In an earlier analysis, about 87% or about 30%: the productive usage of most TCR beta V segments.

The V and J ends lost 5 bases and 2 bases respectively, with 16 bases between them. Germline CDR1 and CDR2: KGHSH and LQKENI. The CDR3 has 16 amino acids. The PCR employed 60 Vbeta primers together with 13 Jbeta primers. Sequencing used immunoSEQ multiplex PCR; TCRdb keeps in-frame clones, though not all of them. The sample totals around 200,000 clones. As to this clone: Its antigen is currently unknown.

What was sequenced was PBMCs. The rearrangement uses TRBV18 and TRBJ1-3, with a weak D call TRBD1 (6 bases). This sequence was found in a woman in her thirties in good health and CMV-seropositive. CDR3 nucleotide sequence: TGTGCCAGCTCAGAAAAGATGGGGGCGCCTGGAAACACCATATATTTT. Its translation is CASSEKMGAPGNTIYF. Full variable domain (outside the CDR3, taken from reference TRBV18 and TRBJ1-3): NAGVMQNPRHLVRRRGQEARLRCSPMKGHSHVYWYRQLPEEGLKFMVYLQKENIIDESGMPKERFSAEFPKEGPSILRIQQVVRGDSAAYFCASSEKMGAPGNTIYFGEGSWLTVV.